This note documents a single T cell receptor beta chain sequence. Antigen: not known. This sample was included in a study of shared clonotypes between healthy human individuals. Overall study findings and caveats: Memory subsets generally showed lower estimated richness than naive subsets.

Measured with immunoSEQ multiplex PCR; TCRdb has only the in-frame clones, and not every one. The table includes about 2.3 million clones, more than 80% detected once. The CDR3 covers 14 residues. Trimming cost V 3 bases and J 1 base, with 6 bases left between them. From germline, CDR1 is MNHNY and CDR2 SVGAGI (reference sequence). The chain carries TRBV6-6 and TRBJ2-2; D is unclear. The specimen sequenced was naive CD4+ T cells from PBMCs. Subset indicated: CD45RA+ positively selected. The sequence came from a man between 18 and 29 years old in good health. Some clones in this sample may be carry-over from other donors' samples. The CDR3, as DNA: TGTGCCAGCAGTTATCGGCAGAACACCGGGGAGCTGTTTTTT. This codes for CASSYRQNTGELFF.